This T cell receptor (beta chain) was sequenced during a study of cytomegalovirus exposure and HLA in healthy donors listed by TCRdb under 2017. For the study in its entirety: An earlier analysis of roughly 610 of the donors reported 250 to 300 Gb of sequence data and approximately 120 million unique TCR beta sequences obtained from approximately 180 million T cells. An early release that covered several hundred HLA-typed donors contained approximately 300 gigabases of sequencing data and about 93 million unique TCR sequences. The genetic ancestry cluster associated with self-reported Caucasian donors included around 76% of the approximately 400 genotyped donors. The study was designed to test whether signatures of past pathogen exposure could be identified by cataloging public T cell receptors. The study used immunosequencing to profile the T cell repertoires of about 670 subjects and linked those repertoires to cytomegalovirus serostatus. In addition to the first cohort of about 650 subjects, a separate validation cohort of some 120 different subjects was used. To predict cytomegalovirus infection status, the study combined high-throughput TCR immunosequencing, statistical association of individual TCRs with disease status, and machine learning. A later analysis re-examined previously published TCR beta repertoires from 610 or so donors and added high-resolution HLA genotyping to investigate patterns of TCR occurrence. In the later analysis, no new phenotypic data were used to find candidate immune exposures; instead, reliance was placed on TCR beta sequences and their occurrence across donors. In an earlier analysis of a few hundred of the donors, high-throughput TCR beta sequencing was used to judge whether each TCR beta V gene segment behaved as functional or pseudogenic. Donor age, sex, ethnicity and CMV serostatus were compiled together with the repertoire data. Genome-wide SNP genotypes for about three fifths of the roughly 700 donors were used in a later genetic analysis, which treated that subset as a discovery cohort. All discovery cohort repertoires had been generated on a single sequencing platform. Class I and class II HLA loci were covered by the typing at four-digit resolution. Typing coverage varied by locus: roughly 620-640 donors for A, B, C, DRB1 and DQB1; 500 to 550 for DQA1; approximately 570 for DPA1; under 490 for DPB1. Four to six DR-DQ haplotypes were handled as single units for association and clustering, since linkage in the cohort was strong. Among several hundred genotyped donors of the cohort, an average of approximately 240,000 unique TCR beta nucleotide sequences was sequenced per donor, of which 15% to 20% were non-productive.

This clone was seen only once. Its antigen specificity is not known. No base qualities exist here, and no much larger clone lies one base off it. In total, approximately 690 healthy bone marrow donors made up the cohort. All cohort members were sampled while nominally healthy, although unrecorded immune exposures were likely present. The donor tested CMV seropositive and was one of the 289 seropositive cohort members. A peripheral blood sample was collected from each donor, and TCR beta sequencing was performed on peripheral blood mononuclear cells. Genomic DNA extraction from the blood cell samples was performed with the Qiagen DNeasy Blood Extraction Kit. The library came from the immunoSEQ multiplex PCR assay. For the multiplex PCR, a mixture combining 60 forward primers for TCR Vbeta segments and 13 reverse primers for TCR Jbeta segments was used. Amplification of the CDR3 region of rearranged TCR beta genes was performed with a multiplex PCR assay on genomic DNA. Amplified TCR beta libraries were sequenced as 87-base-pair reads on the Illumina HiSeq System. Concerning the study's data processing: Across the 500 to 700 repertoires, a later analysis counted roughly 84 million unique TCR beta chains, some 11 million of which were shared by at least two donors. A nearest-neighbor algorithm error-corrected the raw reads and collapsed the reads into unique sequences, merging closely related sequences to remove PCR and sequencing errors. Alignment of CDR3 sequences to IMGT reference sequences was used to assign V, D and J gene segments. For a sequence to be retained, a match of at least six nucleotides to both a V gene segment and a J gene segment was required. Rearrangements were classified as productive when the CDR3 lacked stop codons and remained in frame with V and J, and all other rearrangements were classified as non-productive. Following IMGT convention, CDR3 was defined as the stretch from the second conserved V-encoded cysteine up to the conserved J-encoded phenylalanine. The earlier analysis of 500 to 600 of the donors excluded sequences that lacked an unambiguous match to a single V gene segment. An earlier analysis of some 610 of the donors called V segments functional above 56.7% productive rearrangements and segregating when the between-donor standard deviation exceeded 5%. To diagnose cytomegalovirus status from the catalog of TCR beta chain sequences, a statistical classification framework was built. A later analysis assigned V and J genes by comparing TCR nucleotide sequences with IMGT/GENE-DB human TR gene sequences. The TCRdist pipeline was used in a later analysis to assign CDR3 sequences and most-parsimonious VDJ recombination scenarios. In a later analysis, each TCR beta chain was defined by its CDR3 amino acid sequence together with its V-gene family, and reads without a unique V-gene family were excluded. To address suspected cross-contamination and a sequencing artifact, a later analysis removed some 620 highly shared, low-generation-probability nucleotide sequences. For each public chain, a later analysis derived a clonal expansion index from normalized ranks of inferred template counts within each repertoire. In a later analysis, generation probabilities were computed using a VDJ recombination model fitted to out-of-frame rearrangements, and the results were checked against IGoR. Hypergeometric tests were used in a later analysis to score TCR-TCR, TCR-HLA and TCR-CMV co-occurrence, with a repertoire-size bias correction applied to the TCR pairs. To estimate false discovery rates, a later analysis permuted the HLA or CMV assignments 20 times. In a later analysis, co-occurring TCRs were grouped using DBSCAN, and TCRdist sequence similarity was added for clustering within HLA-allele-positive subsets. For co-occurrence clustering, repertoires with fewer than 30,000 or more than 120,000 public chains were excluded, along with 5 or 6 repertoires with anomalous nucleotide sharing. TCRdb stores this immuneACCESS table with in-frame sequences only. Part of the clones is absent; in the studies checked, under half of the shortfall reflects unresolved V genes, and no reason is known for the rest. Clone size and the V and J calls come from that table; the DNA yielded D and trimming. The sample records about 200,000 clones, 70% of which are singletons. The top ten constitute less than 3% of the sample.

General conclusions and limits of the study: A cluster of highly shared sequence variants was judged likely to be a technical artifact of the sequencing pipeline. In a later genetic analysis, fewer N-insertions in productive TCRs were reported among donors in an Asian-associated ancestry cluster than the roughly 700-donor mean. Because HLA typing was missing for some donors at each locus, association tests included only the typed subset. According to a later analysis, TCR association rates differed among HLA loci, with DRB1 alleles showing the most associated TCRs and HLA-C alleles showing the fewest. According to a later analysis, parvovirus B19, influenza, CMV and Epstein-Barr virus appeared linked to several top co-occurrence clusters. The authors suggested that the approach could potentially be extended to other disease states and immunological phenotypes. The study listed 164 TCR beta chains as associated with cytomegalovirus. Correlated functional status among segregating V segments might reflect linkage disequilibrium, but an unknown experimental factor could not be ruled out. CMV serostatus was the only immune exposure information available for the cohort. Roughly uniform sequencing depth across donors was assumed in presence/absence analyses, although this assumption may not hold. An association between a missense DCLRE1C variant and V-gene and J-gene trimming of TCR beta chains was found in a later genetic analysis and replicated in an independent cohort. Three of the identified cytomegalovirus-associated TCR beta chains were confirmed in vitro to be specific for cytomegalovirus antigens. While some public TCRs were present in many individuals, most TCR sequences turned up only very rarely across donors. In a later analysis, HLA-associated TCR beta chains showed more clonal expansion and lower generation probabilities than non-associated chains that were equally common. A later analysis associated 16,951 TCR beta sequences with specific HLA alleles at a false discovery rate of 0.05. The classifier was reported to diagnose cytomegalovirus status with high specificity and sensitivity in both the original and validation cohorts. A later analysis found that most CMV-associated TCR beta chains appeared HLA-restricted, with HLA associations seemingly driven largely by CMV exposure. Some IMGT-functional V segments, including TRBV6-2 and TRBV6-3, could not be distinguished by the 87-base-pair reads and were therefore excluded. A further reported finding was that TCR beta sequences accurately predicted the HLA-A and HLA-B alleles for most subjects in the first cohort. Only TCR beta chains were sequenced in this cohort, and the absence of alpha or paired-chain data limited detectable features. An earlier analysis of approximately 530 of the donors showed that most TCR beta V segments appeared in productive rearrangements either about 90% or about 30% of the time, which broadly matched IMGT annotations. Because counts were too low, seventeen rarely observed V segments, including chromosome 9 orphons, were left out of the earlier analysis of about 500 of the donors. Strong co-occurrence of HLA alleles, especially DR and DQ, made assigning TCR associations to individual alleles difficult.

Trimming takes 8 bases from V and 7 bases from J, and the germline ends sit 20 bases apart. Via the germline V gene, CDR1 is KGHSH and CDR2 LQKENI. Measured from the cysteine to the phenylalanine, the CDR3 is 15 residues long. Solely the CDR3 DNA is kept, with 45 bases framed from the first base. This receptor was identified in a man in his forties in good health and CMV-seropositive. The sequenced material came from PBMCs. The rearranged segments are TRBV18 and TRBJ1-4; TRBD1 is perhaps the D gene, given 6 matching bases. Here the CDR3 is given as CASHSRQARGEKLFF. In nucleotides, the sequence is TGTGCCAGCCATAGCCGACAGGCTAGAGGTGAAAAACTGTTTTTT.